This TCR beta chain was sequenced during a study of cytomegalovirus exposure and HLA in healthy donors. Findings of the study overall: CMV serostatus was the sole immune exposure data available. Across donors, presence/absence analyses took sequencing depth to be roughly uniform.

This clone has just a few counts. The antigen remains unidentified. PCR employed 60 Vbeta and 13 Jbeta primers. Clones were read by immunoSEQ multiplex PCR, and TCRdb kept only the in-frame ones, dropping some. The sample lists about 120,000 clones; 60% to 85% were seen once. Trimming removed 5 bases from V and 8 bases from J; junction bases left unmatched: 8. The V gene's germline CDR1 is SGHDN and CDR2 FVKESK. The CDR3 has 13 amino acids. The sequenced sample consisted of PBMCs. The sequence was collected from a female donor in good health and CMV-seronegative. This chain connects TRBV14 to TRBJ1-2; the match to TRBD1 covers 7 bases. CDR3 DNA sequence: TGTGCCAGCAGCTTACAGGGGCTCCTCGGCTACACCTTC. It translates to CASSLQGLLGYTF.